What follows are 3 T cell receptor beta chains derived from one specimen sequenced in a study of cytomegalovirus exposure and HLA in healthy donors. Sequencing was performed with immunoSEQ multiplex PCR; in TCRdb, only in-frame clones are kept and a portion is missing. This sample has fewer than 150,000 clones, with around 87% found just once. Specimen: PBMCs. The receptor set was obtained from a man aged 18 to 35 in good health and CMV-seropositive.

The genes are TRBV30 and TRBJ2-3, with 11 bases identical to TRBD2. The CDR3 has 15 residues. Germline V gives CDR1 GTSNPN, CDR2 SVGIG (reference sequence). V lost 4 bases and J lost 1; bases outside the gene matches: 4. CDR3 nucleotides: TGTGCCTGGACCTTTAGCGGGAGGGGCACAGATACGCAGTATTTT. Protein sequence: CAWTFSGRGTDTQYF.

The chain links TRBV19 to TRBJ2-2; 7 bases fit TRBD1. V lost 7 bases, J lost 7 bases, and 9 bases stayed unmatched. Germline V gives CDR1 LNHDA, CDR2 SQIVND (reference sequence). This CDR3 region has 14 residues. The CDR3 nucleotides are TGTGCCAGTAACATCGGGGACAGAGGCGGGGAGCTGTTTTTT. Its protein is CASNIGDRGGELFF.

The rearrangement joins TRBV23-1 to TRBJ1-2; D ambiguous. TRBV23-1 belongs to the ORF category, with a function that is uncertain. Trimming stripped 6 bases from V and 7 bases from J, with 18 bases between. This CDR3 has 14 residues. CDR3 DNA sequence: TGCGCCAGCAGCTACAGTAATACAACTGCTGGCTACACCTTC. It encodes CASSYSNTTAGYTF.